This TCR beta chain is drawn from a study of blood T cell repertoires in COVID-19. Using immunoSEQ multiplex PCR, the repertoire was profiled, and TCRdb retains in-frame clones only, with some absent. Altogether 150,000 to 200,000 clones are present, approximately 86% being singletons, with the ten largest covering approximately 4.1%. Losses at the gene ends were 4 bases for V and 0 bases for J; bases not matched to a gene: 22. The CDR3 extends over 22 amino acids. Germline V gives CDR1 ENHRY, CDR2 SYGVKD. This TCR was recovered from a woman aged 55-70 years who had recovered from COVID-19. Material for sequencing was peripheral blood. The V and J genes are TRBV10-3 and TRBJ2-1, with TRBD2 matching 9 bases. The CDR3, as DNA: TGTGCCATCAGTGCTCCACCGGCAGGGCTAGCGGGGAACTACAGCTCCTACAATGAGCAGTTCTTC. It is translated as CAISAPPAGLAGNYSSYNEQFF.